The 24 T cell receptor beta chains below all came from one sample that was sequenced in a study of T cell changes during pregnancy in multiple sclerosis. TCRdb's copy holds only in-frame clones and misses some; the assay was immunoSEQ multiplex PCR. The sample has 90,000 to 100,000 clones, about 94% seen once. Here the sequenced sample was peripheral blood, taken in the third trimester of pregnancy. The receptors shown here come from a female donor with multiple sclerosis, enrolled in a pregnancy study.

The rearrangement uses TRBV19 and TRBJ1-1; 10 nucleotides match TRBD1. Losses at the gene ends were 11 bases for V and 4 bases for J; bases not matched to a gene: 7. CDR3 length equals 13 residues. Per germline, CDR1 LNHDA and CDR2 SQIVND (reference sequence). As DNA, the CDR3 is TGTGCCTCAAGGACAGGGGGGCTCACTGAAGCTTTCTTT. This encodes CASRTGGLTEAFF.

Turning to this clone: Other nucleotide sequences from this sample produce the same CDR3. The genes are TRBV28 and TRBJ2-7; D is possibly TRBD1 (5 bases). The V gene lost 2 bases and the J gene lost 3 bases, with 5 bases spanning the gap. CDR3 length: 12 residues. CDR1 and CDR2 from the germline V gene are MDHEN and SYDVKM. The CDR3 DNA follows: TGTGCCAGCAGTTTAGACAGCTACGAGCAGTACTTC. Translation: CASSLDSYEQYF.

This clone was observed once. This chain connects TRBV5-1 to TRBJ1-1; D unresolved. The CDR3 length is 16 residues. In germline, CDR1 is SGHRS, CDR2 YFSETQ. The V and J ends lost 4 bases and 3 bases respectively, with 19 bases between them. CDR3 bases: TGCGCCAGCAGCCGGGAGGGAGCCGTCCTTGACACTGAAGCTTTCTTT. Translating it yields CASSREGAVLDTEAFF.

The V and J genes are TRBV5-1 and TRBJ2-7, with 9 positions matching TRBD2. V was pared by 1 base and J by 0 bases, with 8 bases of the junction left unmatched. Germline-derived CDR1 and CDR2 are SGHRS and YFSETQ. The CDR3 is 17 residues long. CDR3 residues: CASSLSLAGVGSYEQYF. In DNA form, the CDR3 reads TGCGCCAGCAGCTTGTCGTTAGCGGGAGTAGGCTCCTACGAGCAGTACTTC.

The V and J genes are TRBV7-2 and TRBJ2-7, with 11 nucleotides matching TRBD2. Germline V gene sequence: CDR1 SGHTA, CDR2 FQGNSA. This CDR3 region has 12 residues. Losses at the gene ends were 3 bases for V and 12 bases for J; bases not matched to a gene: 4. The CDR3 nucleotides read TGTGCCAGCAGCTTGGGGACTAGCGGCCCGTACTTC. Protein sequence: CASSLGTSGPYF.

The chain combines TRBV5-1 with TRBJ2-5; D is possibly TRBD2 (5 bases). Trimming shortened V by 6 bases and J by 4 bases, and 13 bases separated the two germline ends. The germline gives CDR1 SGHRS, CDR2 YFSETQ. The CDR3 has 13 residues. CDR3 in amino acids: CASTKGSGETQYF. The CDR3 bases are TGCGCCAGCACCAAAGGAAGCGGAGAGACCCAGTACTTC. The variable domain in full, with the rest retrieved from reference TRBV5-1 and TRBJ2-5, is KAGVTQTPRYLIKTRGQQVTLSCSPISGHRSVSWYQQTPGQGLQFLFEYFSETQRNKGNFPGRFSGRQFSNSRSEMNVSTLELGDSALYLCASTKGSGETQYFGPGTRLLVL.

The chain joins TRBV5-6 to TRBJ2-7; D ambiguous. This CDR3 has 15 residues. Trimming took off 4 bases at V and 2 bases at J, with 16 bases between the two ends. Germline V gives CDR1 SGHDT, CDR2 YYEEEE. The CDR3 region has the DNA TGTGCCAGCAGCCTGCCGGCTAGTATCCCCTACGAGCAGTACTTC. Translating it yields CASSLPASIPYEQYF.

About this clone itself: An end of the junction does not agree with germline; a read error may underlie this. The chain carries TRBV4-2 and TRBJ1-2, with D possibly being TRBD1 (5 bases). Germline V gives CDR1 LGHNA, CDR2 YNFKEQ. The CDR3 contains 12 residues. CDR3 sequence: CASSQGGYGCTF. For the CDR3, the DNA is TGTGCCAGCAGCCAAGGGGGCTATGGCTGCACCTTC.

The rearrangement links TRBV5-1 to TRBJ2-7; 12 nucleotides match TRBD2. After removal of 0 bases from V and 6 bases from J, the junction contained 13 bases not matched to a gene. This CDR3 has 18 amino acids. Germline values: CDR1 SGHRS, CDR2 YFSETQ. The CDR3 region is CASSLAGTSGRPRGEQYF. CDR3 coding DNA: TGCGCCAGCAGCTTGGCGGGCACTAGCGGGAGGCCCCGGGGCGAGCAGTACTTC.

This clone was recorded only once. The chain is built from TRBV6-5 and TRBJ2-4; D gene ambiguous. The V and J ends lost 0 bases and 5 bases respectively, with 5 bases between them. CDR3 length: 13 residues. From germline, CDR1 is MNHEY and CDR2 SVGAGI. As DNA, the CDR3 is TGTGCCAGCAGTTACTCTATAGAAAACATTCAGTACTTC. Translated, it gives CASSYSIENIQYF.

V is TRBV28 and J is TRBJ1-2; D uncertain. CDR3 length: 15 residues. CDR1 is MDHEN, CDR2 SYDVKM, per germline. V lost 3 bases and J 5 bases, leaving 16 bases between the germline ends. The CDR3 sequence is CASSLANRGLYGYTF. The CDR3 coding sequence is TGTGCCAGCAGTTTGGCAAACCGAGGGTTGTATGGCTACACCTTC.

This clone was counted a few times. The gene calls are TRBV6-4 and TRBJ1-1; D is ambiguous. The V end was cut by 6 bases, the J end by 2 bases, with 13 bases between. The CDR3 covers 14 residues. Germline V gives CDR1 MRHNA, CDR2 SNTAGT. The CDR3 protein is CASRDTNSNTEAFF. CDR3 nucleotides: TGTGCCAGCAGAGATACGAACAGTAACACTGAAGCTTTCTTT.

Here the CDR3 DNA reads TGTGCCAGCAGCTTAGCTGGCGGTAGTGAGCAGTTCTTC. Translating it yields CASSLAGGSEQFF. J is TRBJ2-1 and V is TRBV7-9; no reliable D call. Germline CDR1 is SEHNR and CDR2 is FQNEAQ (reference sequence). CDR3 length equals 13 residues. With 0 bases removed from V and 9 bases from J, the gap between germline ends came to 9 bases.

V and J are TRBV5-1 and TRBJ2-7; the D gene is possibly TRBD1 (6 bases). Trimming removed 3 bases from V and 0 bases from J, with 10 bases in between. The CDR3 runs to 14 residues. Per the germline V gene, CDR1 is SGHRS and CDR2 is YFSETQ. CDR3 DNA: TGCGCCAGCAGCTCGACAGGTAACTCCTACGAGCAGTACTTC. It yields the protein CASSSTGNSYEQYF. The whole variable domain, filled in from reference TRBV5-1 and TRBJ2-7, reads KAGVTQTPRYLIKTRGQQVTLSCSPISGHRSVSWYQQTPGQGLQFLFEYFSETQRNKGNFPGRFSGRQFSNSRSEMNVSTLELGDSALYLCASSSTGNSYEQYFGPGTRLTVT.

The rearrangement uses TRBV27 and TRBJ1-1; 12 nucleotides align to TRBD1. The CDR3 runs 17 residues. V trimming: 8 bases; J trimming: 2 bases; junction bases outside the gene matches: 12. CDR1 and CDR2 from the germline V gene are MNHEY and SMNVEV (reference sequence). CDR3 bases: TGTGCCAGCGTATCCGGGACAGGGGGCTCATTAAACACTGAAGCTTTCTTT. Translating it yields CASVSGTGGSLNTEAFF.

V gene TRBV6-6 combines with J gene TRBJ2-7; 8 bases line up with TRBD1. The V segment lost 8 bases and the J segment 2 bases; nucleotides outside the gene matches: 5. The V gene's germline CDR1 is MNHNY and CDR2 SVGAGI (reference sequence). CDR3 size: 13 residues. CDR3 amino acids: CASSPDRAYEQYF. The CDR3 coding sequence is TGTGCCAGCTCGCCGGACAGGGCCTACGAGCAGTACTTC.

The chain joins TRBV28 to TRBJ2-7; 11 bases match TRBD1. The CDR3 contains 15 residues. The germline CDR1 and CDR2 sequences are MDHEN and SYDVKM. The V gene end was trimmed by 6 bases and the J gene end by 3 bases; junction bases not matched to a gene: 7. The CDR3 sequence is CASRDRGRVDYEQYF. The CDR3 DNA follows: TGTGCCAGCAGGGACAGGGGGCGGGTGGACTACGAGCAGTACTTC.

J is TRBJ2-7 and V is TRBV28, with a weak D call TRBD2 (6 bases). V dropped 7 bases and J dropped 7 bases, with 23 bases sitting between them. The CDR3 sequence is 15 residues long. Germline CDR1 and CDR2: MDHEN and SYDVKM. The CDR3 region is CASIPRWSGPREQYF. The CDR3 nucleotides read TGTGCCAGCATTCCGCGGTGGAGCGGGCCTCGGGAGCAGTACTTC.

The genes are TRBV6-5 and TRBJ2-3; 9 positions match TRBD2. This CDR3 has 15 residues. V gave up 2 bases and J gave up 4 bases; unmatched junction bases: 4. Germline CDR1 reads MNHEY; CDR2 reads SVGAGI. For the CDR3, the DNA is TGTGCCAGCAGTTACCTAGCGGGATGGGCAGATACGCAGTATTTT. Its translation is CASSYLAGWADTQYF.

V gene TRBV13 combines with J gene TRBJ2-1; D possibly corresponds to TRBD1 (6 bases). The CDR3 consists of 15 residues. Germline loops: CDR1 PRHDT, CDR2 FYEKMQ (reference sequence). The ends were cut back, 2 bases at V and 5 bases at J, with 13 bases in the middle. CDR3 region: CASSLRGSRDNEQFF. CDR3 DNA: TGTGCCAGCAGCTTAAGGGGGAGTCGCGACAATGAGCAGTTCTTC.

V usage is TRBV9 and J usage is TRBJ2-7, with 10 bases aligning to TRBD2. Germline assignment: CDR1 SGDLS and CDR2 YYNGEE. The CDR3 is 16 residues long. Losses at the gene ends were 4 bases for V and 4 bases for J; bases not matched to a gene: 11. CDR3 bases: TGTGCCAGCAGCCCCCAGCCACTAGCGGGATCTTACGAGCAGTACTTC. Translation: CASSPQPLAGSYEQYF.

The chain is built from TRBV4-1 and TRBJ1-4; D perhaps matches TRBD1 (5 bases). V dropped 0 bases and J dropped 5 bases, with 7 bases sitting between them. CDR1 and CDR2 from the germline V gene are MGHRA and YSYEKL. The CDR3 covers 14 residues. DNA of the CDR3: TGCGCCAGCAGCCAAGATCGGGGGAATGAAAAACTGTTTTTT. It specifies CASSQDRGNEKLFF.

The V and J genes are TRBV29-1 and TRBJ2-2; the match to TRBD1 covers 9 bases. Losses at the gene ends were 8 bases for V and 0 bases for J; bases not matched to a gene: 7. The CDR3 runs to 15 residues. Germline assignment: CDR1 SQVTM and CDR2 ANQGSEA. CDR3 nucleotides: TGCAGCATTGTACAGGGGGCCCCGAACACCGGGGAGCTGTTTTTT. Translation: CSIVQGAPNTGELFF.

The sample holds one count of this clone. The V call is TRBV28, the J call TRBJ1-1; the D is unclear. CDR1 and CDR2 from the germline V gene are MDHEN and SYDVKM. Between the trimmed V and J ends, which lost 7 bases and 7 bases, there was a span of 7 bases. The CDR3 is made up of 10 amino acids. Here the CDR3 DNA reads TGTGCCAGCAAGAACTATGAAGCTTTCTTT. Protein product: CASKNYEAFF. Supplemented by reference TRBV28 and TRBJ1-1, the full variable domain reads DVKVTQSSRYLVKRTGEKVFLECVQDMDHENMFWYRQDPGLGLRLIYFSYDVKMKEKGDIPEGYSVSREKKERFSLILESASTNQTSMYLCASKNYEAFFGQGTRLTVV.